The 5 T cell receptor beta chains presented below share a single source sample, sequenced in a study of Tregs in tolerant kidney transplant recipients. Repertoires were generated with immunoSEQ multiplex PCR, while TCRdb's copy carries only in-frame clones and drops some. The sample data list around 48,000 clones. Sequenced here: CD4+ T cells from blood, sampled before the transplant. The receptors shown here come from a human donor who received a combined kidney and bone marrow transplant.

As to this clone: The missing CDR3 end, 3 residues past where the read stops, is filled in from the germline J gene. V gene TRBV18 combines with J gene TRBJ1-5, with D perhaps matching TRBD1 (6 bases). Germline CDR1 KGHSH, CDR2 LQKENI. The CDR3 contains 14 residues. The germline V and J ends were trimmed by 5 bases and 5 bases, with 13 bases remaining between them. The covered CDR3 bases are TGTGCCAGCTCAGCTACAGGGCCCGATCAGCCC. Encoded protein: CASSATGPDQP. The entire CDR3 protein is CASSATGPDQPQHF. Looking up the rest from reference TRBV18 and TRBJ1-5 gives the full variable domain: NAGVMQNPRHLVRRRGQEARLRCSPMKGHSHVYWYRQLPEEGLKFMVYLQKENIIDESGMPKERFSAEFPKEGPSILRIQQVVRGDSAAYFCASSATGPDQPQHFGDGTRLSIL.

As concerns this clone: The read halts 3 residues ahead of the CDR3 end, with the missing end drawn from the germline J gene. The J gene is TRBJ1-1, the V gene TRBV6-1; D uncertain. V lost 4 bases and J 0 bases, leaving 12 bases between the germline ends. CDR1 and CDR2 (germline): MNHNS, SASEGT. The CDR3 consists of 15 residues. CDR3 DNA (partial): TGTGCCAGCAGTGCCCGGCGGACTCTGAACACTGAA. It codes for CASSARRTLNTE. The CDR3 in full is CASSARRTLNTEAFF.

On this clone itself: The missing CDR3 end, 3 residues past where the read stops, is filled in from the germline J gene. The chain couples TRBV5-1 to TRBJ2-7; 9 bases fit TRBD1. V shed 2 bases and J 4 bases; nucleotides not matched to a gene: 7. The length of the CDR3 is 15 residues. Germline V gives CDR1 SGHRS, CDR2 YFSETQ. CDR3: CASSFRDRAVYEQYF. The CDR3 bases that were read are TGCGCCAGCAGCTTCCGGGACAGGGCCGTGTACGAG.

As to this clone: The CDR3 end lies 3 residues beyond the end of the read and is filled in from the germline J gene. J is TRBJ2-5 and V is TRBV11-2; TRBD1 agrees at 11 bases. The CDR3 is 15 residues long. V gave up 1 base and J gave up 4 bases; unmatched junction bases: 2. Germline CDR1 reads SGHAT; CDR2 reads FQNNGV. This chain's CDR3 is CASSLGTGGGETQYF. CDR3 DNA (partial): TGTGCCAGCAGCTTAGGGACAGGGGGCGGAGAGACC.

As for this clone: The read terminates 3 residues before the CDR3 end, so the remaining end is supplied by the germline J gene. The rearrangement links TRBV7-6 to TRBJ1-6; TRBD1 matches at 7 bases. J was trimmed by 5 bases and V by 1 base; bases with no gene match: 5. The CDR3 has 16 residues. CDR1 is SGHVS and CDR2 is FNYEAQ in the germline V gene. CDR3 residues: CASSLGQGRDNSPLHF. The CDR3 DNA, read in part, is TGTGCCAGCAGCTTAGGACAGGGAAGGGATAATTCACCC.